Each of the 12 T cell receptor beta chains below was sequenced from the same sample in a study of beta chain features in type 1 diabetes. Expressed TCRB transcripts were sequenced because the isolated RNA had all been reverse transcribed beforehand. Clones were read by immunoSEQ multiplex PCR, and TCRdb kept only the in-frame ones, dropping some. The repertoire includes approximately 280,000 clones, approximately 15% of them detected once, and around 0.015% sits in the top ten. No antigens are known for them. General study points: Shortening of TCRB CDR3s, moderate but significant, appeared in all four CD4+ subsets of Type 1 diabetes patients.

The sample taken for sequencing was naive CD4+ T cells from blood. The source is a man between 18 and 35 years old with type 1 diabetes.

V gene TRBV7-2 combines with J gene TRBJ1-5; D remains ambiguous. The CDR3 runs 13 residues. CDR1 and CDR2 from the germline V gene are SGHTA and FQGNSA. Trimming pared 3 bases from V and 1 base from J, leaving 4 bases between. In DNA, the CDR3 is TGTGCCAGCAGCTTTAGCAGCAATCAGCCCCAGCATTTT. Translating gives CASSFSSNQPQHF.

Only a few counts were recorded for this clone. The chain employs TRBV6-5 and TRBJ2-5; weak D call: TRBD2 (6 bases). CDR1 and CDR2 (germline): MNHEY, SVGAGI. V shed 7 bases and J shed 5 bases, with 8 bases lying between them. CDR3 length equals 11 residues. The CDR3 reads CASTRGETQYF. The CDR3 DNA is TGTGCCAGCACCCGGGGGGAGACCCAGTACTTC.

This clone was seen more than once but under ten times. The chain uses TRBV6-6 and TRBJ2-1; 9 nucleotides match TRBD1. CDR3 length equals 15 residues. Germline V lookup: CDR1 MNHNY, CDR2 SVGAGI (reference sequence). The J segment lost 3 bases and the V segment lost 4 bases, leaving 4 bases of the junction unmatched. The CDR3 DNA sequence: TGTGCCAGCAGTTGGGGACAGGGCAACTACAATGAGCAGTTCTTC. Protein sequence: CASSWGQGNYNEQFF.

The rearrangement joins TRBV9 to TRBJ2-2; maybe TRBD2 (5 bases). Trimming removed 4 bases at V and 5 bases at J, with 12 bases between. Germline lookup yields CDR1 SGDLS and CDR2 YYNGEE. CDR3 length: 14 amino acids. CDR3 in DNA: TGTGCCAGCAGCTCCCGACGGGAAACCGGGGAGCTGTTTTTT. It is translated as CASSSRRETGELFF.

CDR3 nucleotides: TGCGCCAGCAGCCGCCCGGGACAGGGCTGGGAGGAGCAGTACTTC. Its protein is CASSRPGQGWEEQYF. This rearrangement joins TRBV5-1 to TRBJ2-7; 9 bases fit TRBD1. There are 15 residues in the CDR3. The germline gives CDR1 SGHRS, CDR2 YFSETQ. The V gene end was trimmed by 4 bases and the J gene end by 7 bases; junction bases not matched to a gene: 12.

This clone has only a few counts. The chain couples TRBV5-1 to TRBJ1-2, with D possibly being TRBD1 (6 bases). This CDR3 comprises 16 residues. Between the trimmed V and J ends, which lost 2 bases and 2 bases, there was a span of 16 bases. The germline CDR1 and CDR2 sequences are SGHRS and YFSETQ. This CDR3 reads CASSFAPGDENYGYTF. CDR3 coding DNA: TGCGCCAGCAGCTTTGCGCCAGGGGATGAGAACTATGGCTACACCTTC.

V and J are TRBV29-1 and TRBJ2-4; 11 positions agree with TRBD1. The ends lost 7 bases at V and 9 bases at J; junction bases unmatched: 8. Per germline, CDR1 SQVTM and CDR2 ANQGSEA. The CDR3 runs 13 residues. The CDR3 protein is CSANLGQGGIQYF. The CDR3 DNA sequence: TGCAGCGCCAACCTGGGACAGGGGGGCATTCAGTACTTC.

The chain carries TRBV2 and TRBJ2-4; D may be TRBD1 (5 bases). V was pared by 1 base and J by 0 bases, with 10 bases between. The CDR3 length is 16 residues. Germline CDR1 is SNHLY and CDR2 is FYNNEI. CDR3 sequence: CASSEGQGLAKNIQYF. In DNA, the CDR3 is TGTGCCAGCAGTGAAGGGCAGGGTCTAGCCAAAAACATTCAGTACTTC.

The chain employs TRBV6-6 and TRBJ2-7; 8 bases agree with TRBD1. Per the germline V gene, CDR1 is MNHNY and CDR2 is SVGAGI (reference sequence). V lost 6 bases and J lost 4; bases outside the gene matches: 11. The CDR3 sequence is 15 residues long. The CDR3 is CASRAGIRGPYEQYF. The CDR3 bases are TGTGCCAGCAGGGCTGGGATCAGGGGGCCGTACGAGCAGTACTTC.

The genes are TRBV28 and TRBJ2-7; 8 nucleotides line up with TRBD1. This CDR3 region has 15 residues. Germline assignment: CDR1 MDHEN and CDR2 SYDVKM. Losses at the gene ends were 8 bases for V and 3 bases for J; bases not matched to a gene: 12. This CDR3 is CASGVVLTGDYEQYF. DNA of the CDR3: TGTGCCAGCGGTGTCGTGTTGACAGGGGACTACGAGCAGTACTTC.

The chain joins TRBV27 to TRBJ2-1; 9 positions agree with TRBD2. Unmatched junction bases numbered 3, after V lost 3 bases and J lost 6 bases. Germline values: CDR1 MNHEY, CDR2 SMNVEV (reference sequence). This CDR3 has 14 amino acids. The CDR3 coding sequence is TGTGCCAGCAGTTTTAGCGGGAGTACCAATGAGCAGTTCTTC. It specifies CASSFSGSTNEQFF.

This clone has only a few counts. The rearrangement joins TRBV4-1 to TRBJ2-3; possible D gene TRBD2, 5 bases. This CDR3 is built from 15 residues. Trimming stripped 3 bases from V and 4 bases from J, with 14 bases between. The germline CDR1 and CDR2 sequences are MGHRA and YSYEKL. The DNA for the CDR3 is TGCGCCAGCAGCCACGCCGGGGTTAACTCAGATACGCAGTATTTT. Translated, it gives CASSHAGVNSDTQYF.